The TCR beta chain under discussion was sequenced for a study of CD8 T cells in ankylosing spondylitis. Quantitative 5'-RACE with molecular barcodes generated TCR beta libraries. TCRdb re-called the 5' RACE reads through MiXCR, storing one row per CDR3 protein. This repertoire shows roughly 90,000 distinct CDR3 sequences, about 9% found once; its top ten account for 25% to 35%. This clonotype was detected a few times. Its antigen is not identified. The V gene end was trimmed by 5 bases and the J gene end by 5 bases; junction bases not matched to a gene: 12. The CDR3 is 16 residues long. Study-level points and caveats: Seemingly distinctive of ankylosing spondylitis blood was a TCR beta motif formed by eight highly homologous variants. Disease-associated clones were reportedly significantly overrepresented in matched ankylosing spondylitis synovial fluid. Before this, some motif variants had been reported in reactive arthritis synovial fluid and blood.

This TCR derives from a male donor with ankylosing spondylitis. The source material was blood, either unsorted or a sorted T cell fraction (not recorded which). This chain links TRBV12-3 or TRBV12-4 with TRBJ2-1; TRBD1 matches 7 bases. CDR3: CASSPPPGQSHNEQFF. For the CDR3, the DNA is TGTGCCAGCAGTCCACCTCCGGGACAGTCTCACAATGAGCAGTTCTTC.